This section outlines one TCR beta chain sequence together with its context. TCRdb's table, derived via immunoSEQ multiplex PCR, lists solely in-frame clones and lacks some. Counted here are about 210,000 clones, approximately 81% occurring once; the ten biggest clones make up about 11%. This sample was included in a study of blood T cell repertoires in COVID-19. The overall study: The cDNA or gDNA used as material had been derived from T cells, B-cell-depleted T cells, or PBMCs.

The V end lost 1 base, the J end lost 7 bases, and 18 bases lay between the germline ends. CDR3 length: 16 amino acids. Germline values: CDR1 SGHRS, CDR2 YFSETQ. The sequenced sample consisted of peripheral blood. The rearrangement links TRBV5-1 to TRBJ2-1; weak D call: TRBD2 (7 bases). The receptor's source is a woman of 80 years or more with COVID-19, enrolled during active disease. The CDR3 spells CASSLTVGGPGNEQFF. The CDR3 nucleotides are TGCGCCAGCAGCTTGACCGTCGGGGGGCCAGGGAATGAGCAGTTCTTC.